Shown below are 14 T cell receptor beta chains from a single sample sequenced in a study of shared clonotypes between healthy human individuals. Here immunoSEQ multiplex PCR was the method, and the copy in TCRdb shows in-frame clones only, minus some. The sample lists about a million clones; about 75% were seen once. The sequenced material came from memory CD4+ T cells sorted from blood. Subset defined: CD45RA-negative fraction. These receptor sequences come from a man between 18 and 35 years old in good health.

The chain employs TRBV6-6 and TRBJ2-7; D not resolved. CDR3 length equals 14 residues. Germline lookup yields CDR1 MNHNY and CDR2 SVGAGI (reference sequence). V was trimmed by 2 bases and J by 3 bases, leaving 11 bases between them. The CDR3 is CASSYVDKFYEQYF. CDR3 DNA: TGTGCCAGCAGTTACGTCGACAAATTCTACGAGCAGTACTTC.

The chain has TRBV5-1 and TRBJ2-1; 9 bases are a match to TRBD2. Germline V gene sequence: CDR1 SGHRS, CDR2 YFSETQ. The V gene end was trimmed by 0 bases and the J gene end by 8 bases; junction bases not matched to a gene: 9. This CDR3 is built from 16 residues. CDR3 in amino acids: CASSLALAGGLDEQFF. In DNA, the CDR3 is TGCGCCAGCAGCTTGGCCCTGGCGGGGGGGCTCGATGAGCAGTTCTTC.

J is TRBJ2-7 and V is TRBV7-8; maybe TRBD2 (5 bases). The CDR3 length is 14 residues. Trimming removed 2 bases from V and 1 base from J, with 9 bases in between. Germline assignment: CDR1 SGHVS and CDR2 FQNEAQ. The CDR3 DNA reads TGTGCCAGCAGCTTACGAGCGGATTCCTACGAGCAGTACTTC. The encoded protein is CASSLRADSYEQYF.

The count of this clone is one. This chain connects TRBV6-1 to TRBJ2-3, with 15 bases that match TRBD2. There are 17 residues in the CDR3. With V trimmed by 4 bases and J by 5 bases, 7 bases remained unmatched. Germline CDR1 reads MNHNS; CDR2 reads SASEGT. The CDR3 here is CASSGTSGRAARDTQYF. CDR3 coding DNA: TGTGCCAGCAGTGGGACTAGCGGGAGGGCTGCGAGAGATACGCAGTATTTT.

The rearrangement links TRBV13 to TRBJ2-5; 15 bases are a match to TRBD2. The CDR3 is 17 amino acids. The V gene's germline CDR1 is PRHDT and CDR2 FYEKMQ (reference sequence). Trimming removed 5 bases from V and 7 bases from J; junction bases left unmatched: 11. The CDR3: CASSPAGLAGGVGTQYF. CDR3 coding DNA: TGTGCCAGCAGCCCTGCCGGACTAGCGGGAGGGGTAGGGACCCAGTACTTC.

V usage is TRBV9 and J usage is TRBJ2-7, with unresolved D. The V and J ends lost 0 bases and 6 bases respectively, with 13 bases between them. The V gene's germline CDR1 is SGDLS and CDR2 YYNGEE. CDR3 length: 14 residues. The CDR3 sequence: CASSVEWQSPEQYF. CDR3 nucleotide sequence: TGTGCCAGCAGCGTAGAGTGGCAATCCCCCGAGCAGTACTTC. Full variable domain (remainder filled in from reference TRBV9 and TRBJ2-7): DSGVTQTPKHLITATGQRVTLRCSPRSGDLSVYWYQQSLDQGLQFLIQYYNGEERAKGNILERFSAQQFPDLHSELNLSSLELGDSALYFCASSVEWQSPEQYFGPGTRLTVT.

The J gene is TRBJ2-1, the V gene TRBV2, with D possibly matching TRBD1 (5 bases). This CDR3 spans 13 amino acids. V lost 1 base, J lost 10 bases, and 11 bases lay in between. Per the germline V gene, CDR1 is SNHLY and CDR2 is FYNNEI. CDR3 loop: CASSEGGVREQFF. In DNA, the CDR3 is TGTGCCAGCAGTGAAGGGGGCGTTAGGGAGCAGTTCTTC.

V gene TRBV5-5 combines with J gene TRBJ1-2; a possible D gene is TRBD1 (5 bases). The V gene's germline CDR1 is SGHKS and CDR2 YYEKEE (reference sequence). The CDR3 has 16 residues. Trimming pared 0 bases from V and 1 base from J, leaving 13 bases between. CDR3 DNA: TGTGCCAGCAGCTTGGGAGGGCAGGGTGATAACTATGGCTACACCTTC. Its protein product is CASSLGGQGDNYGYTF.

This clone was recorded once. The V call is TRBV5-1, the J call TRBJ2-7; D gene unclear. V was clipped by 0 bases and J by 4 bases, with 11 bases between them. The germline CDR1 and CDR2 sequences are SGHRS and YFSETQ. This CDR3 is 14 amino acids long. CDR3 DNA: TGCGCCAGCAGCTTGGTATACGACTCATACGAGCAGTACTTC. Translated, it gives CASSLVYDSYEQYF.

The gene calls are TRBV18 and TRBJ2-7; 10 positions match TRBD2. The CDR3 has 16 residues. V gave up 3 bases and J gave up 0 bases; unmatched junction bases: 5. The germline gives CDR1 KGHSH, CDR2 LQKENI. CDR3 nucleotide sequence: TGTGCCAGCTCACCCTACCCTAGCGGGAGCTCCTACGAGCAGTACTTC. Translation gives CASSPYPSGSSYEQYF.

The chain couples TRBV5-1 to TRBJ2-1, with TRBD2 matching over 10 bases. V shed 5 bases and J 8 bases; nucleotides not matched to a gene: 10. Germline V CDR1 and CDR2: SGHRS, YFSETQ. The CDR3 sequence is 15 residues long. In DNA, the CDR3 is TGCGCCAGCAGGACGGTAGCGGGAGGTGGGCATGAGCAGTTCTTC. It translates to CASRTVAGGGHEQFF.

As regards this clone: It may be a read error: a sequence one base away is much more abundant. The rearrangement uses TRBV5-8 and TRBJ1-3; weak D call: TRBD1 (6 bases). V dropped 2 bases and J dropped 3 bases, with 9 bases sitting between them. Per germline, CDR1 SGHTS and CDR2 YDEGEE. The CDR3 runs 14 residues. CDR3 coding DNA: TGTGCCAGCAGCTTCCGGGACAATGGAAACACCATATATTTT. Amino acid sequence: CASSFRDNGNTIYF.

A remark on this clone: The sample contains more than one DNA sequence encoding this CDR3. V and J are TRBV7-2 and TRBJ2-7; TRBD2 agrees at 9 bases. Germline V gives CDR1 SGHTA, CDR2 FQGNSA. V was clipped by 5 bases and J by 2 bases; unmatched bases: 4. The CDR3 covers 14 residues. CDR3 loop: CASSPRLAAYEQYF. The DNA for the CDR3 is TGTGCCAGCAGCCCAAGACTAGCGGCCTACGAGCAGTACTTC.

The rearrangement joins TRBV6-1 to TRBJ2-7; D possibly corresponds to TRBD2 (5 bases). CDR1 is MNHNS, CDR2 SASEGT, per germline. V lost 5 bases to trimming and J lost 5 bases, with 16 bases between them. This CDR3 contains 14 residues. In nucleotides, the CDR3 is TGTGCCAGCAGTCGATTCGCGGGTTTCGACGAGCAGTACTTC. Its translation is CASSRFAGFDEQYF.